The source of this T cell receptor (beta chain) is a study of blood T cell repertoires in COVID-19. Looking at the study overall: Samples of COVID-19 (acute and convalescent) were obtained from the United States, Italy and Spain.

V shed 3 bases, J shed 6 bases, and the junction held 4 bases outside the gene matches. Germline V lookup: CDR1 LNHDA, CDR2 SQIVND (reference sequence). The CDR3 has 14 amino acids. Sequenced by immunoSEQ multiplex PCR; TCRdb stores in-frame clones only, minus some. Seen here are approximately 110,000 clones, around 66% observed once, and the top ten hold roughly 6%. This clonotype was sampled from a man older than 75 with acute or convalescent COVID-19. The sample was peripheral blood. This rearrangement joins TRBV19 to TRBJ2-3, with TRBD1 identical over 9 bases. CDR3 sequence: CASSMWTGADTQYF. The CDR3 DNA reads TGTGCCAGTAGTATGTGGACAGGGGCGGATACGCAGTATTTT.